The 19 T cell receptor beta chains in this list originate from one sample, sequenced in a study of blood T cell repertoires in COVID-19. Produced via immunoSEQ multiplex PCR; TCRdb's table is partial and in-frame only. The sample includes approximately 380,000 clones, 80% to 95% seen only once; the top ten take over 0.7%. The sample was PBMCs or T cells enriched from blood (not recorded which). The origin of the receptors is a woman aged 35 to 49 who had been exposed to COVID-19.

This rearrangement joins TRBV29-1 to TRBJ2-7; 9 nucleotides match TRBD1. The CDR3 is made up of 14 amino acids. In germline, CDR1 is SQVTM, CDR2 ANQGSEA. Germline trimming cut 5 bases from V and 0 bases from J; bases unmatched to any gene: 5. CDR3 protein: CSVIRDRDSYEQYF. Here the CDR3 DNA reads TGCAGCGTTATCCGGGACAGGGACTCCTACGAGCAGTACTTC.

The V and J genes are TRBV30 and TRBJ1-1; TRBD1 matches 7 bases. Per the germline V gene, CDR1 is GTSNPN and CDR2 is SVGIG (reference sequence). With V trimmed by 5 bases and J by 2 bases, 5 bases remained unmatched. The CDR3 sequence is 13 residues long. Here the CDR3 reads CAWGGQPNTEAFF. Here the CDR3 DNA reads TGTGCCTGGGGGGGACAGCCTAACACTGAAGCTTTCTTT.

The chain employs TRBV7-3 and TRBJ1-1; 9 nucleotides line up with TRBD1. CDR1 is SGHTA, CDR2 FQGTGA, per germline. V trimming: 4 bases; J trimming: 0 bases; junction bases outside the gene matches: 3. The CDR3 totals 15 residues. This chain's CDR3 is CASSSQGAVNTEAFF. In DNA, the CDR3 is TGTGCCAGCAGCTCACAGGGGGCGGTGAACACTGAAGCTTTCTTT.

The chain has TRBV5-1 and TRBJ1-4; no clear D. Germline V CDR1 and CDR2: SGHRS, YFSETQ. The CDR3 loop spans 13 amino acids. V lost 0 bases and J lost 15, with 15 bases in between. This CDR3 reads CASSLEEGRYLFF. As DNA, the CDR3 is TGCGCCAGCAGCTTGGAGGAGGGTCGGTACTTGTTTTTT.

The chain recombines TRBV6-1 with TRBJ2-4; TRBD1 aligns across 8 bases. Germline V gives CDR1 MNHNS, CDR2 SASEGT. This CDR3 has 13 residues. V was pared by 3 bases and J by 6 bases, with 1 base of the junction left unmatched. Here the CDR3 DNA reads TGTGCCAGCAGTGATGGACAGGGAAACATTCAGTACTTC. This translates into CASSDGQGNIQYF.

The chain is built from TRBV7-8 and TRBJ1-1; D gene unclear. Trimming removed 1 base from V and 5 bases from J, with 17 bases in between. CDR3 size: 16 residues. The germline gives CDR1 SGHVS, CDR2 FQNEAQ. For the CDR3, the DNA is TGTGCCAGCAGCTTAGGTCCTCGTGGGCCCCGAACTGAAGCTTTCTTT. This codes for CASSLGPRGPRTEAFF. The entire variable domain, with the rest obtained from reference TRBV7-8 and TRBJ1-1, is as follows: GAGVSQSPRYKVAKRGQDVALRCDPISGHVSLFWYQQALGQGPEFLTYFQNEAQLDKSGLPSDRFFAERPEGSVSTLKIQRTQQEDSAVYLCASSLGPRGPRTEAFFGQGTRLTVV.

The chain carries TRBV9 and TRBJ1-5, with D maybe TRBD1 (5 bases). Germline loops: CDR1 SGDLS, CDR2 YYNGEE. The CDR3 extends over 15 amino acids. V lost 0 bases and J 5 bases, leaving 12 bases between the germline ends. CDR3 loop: CASSVGSGRDQPQHF. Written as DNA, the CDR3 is TGTGCCAGCAGCGTAGGGTCAGGCAGGGATCAGCCCCAGCATTTT.

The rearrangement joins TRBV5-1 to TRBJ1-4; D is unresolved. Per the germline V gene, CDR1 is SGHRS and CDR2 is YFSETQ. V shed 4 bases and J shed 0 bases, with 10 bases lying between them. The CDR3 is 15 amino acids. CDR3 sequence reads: CASSVRGATNEKLFF. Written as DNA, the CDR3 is TGCGCCAGCAGCGTCCGCGGTGCAACTAATGAAAAACTGTTTTTT.

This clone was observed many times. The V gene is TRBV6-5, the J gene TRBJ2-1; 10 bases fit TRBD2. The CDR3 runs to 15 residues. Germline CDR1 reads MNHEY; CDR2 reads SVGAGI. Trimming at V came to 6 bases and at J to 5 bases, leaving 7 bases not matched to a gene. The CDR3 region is CASRVAGGGHNEQFF. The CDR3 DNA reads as TGTGCCAGCAGAGTAGCGGGGGGCGGCCACAATGAGCAGTTCTTC.

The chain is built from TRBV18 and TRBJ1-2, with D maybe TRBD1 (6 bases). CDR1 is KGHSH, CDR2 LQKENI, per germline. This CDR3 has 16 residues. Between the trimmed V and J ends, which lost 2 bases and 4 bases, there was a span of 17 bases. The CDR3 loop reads CASSPAPEQGSYGYTF. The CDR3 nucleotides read TGTGCCAGCTCACCAGCCCCCGAACAGGGTTCCTATGGCTACACCTTC.

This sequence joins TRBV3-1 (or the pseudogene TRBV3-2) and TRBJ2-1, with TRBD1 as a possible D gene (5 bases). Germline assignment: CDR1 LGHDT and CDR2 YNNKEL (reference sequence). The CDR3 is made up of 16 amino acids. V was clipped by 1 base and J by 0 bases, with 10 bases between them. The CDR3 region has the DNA TGTGCCAGCAGCCAAGTTGGGGCAAGCTCCTACAATGAGCAGTTCTTC. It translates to CASSQVGASSYNEQFF.

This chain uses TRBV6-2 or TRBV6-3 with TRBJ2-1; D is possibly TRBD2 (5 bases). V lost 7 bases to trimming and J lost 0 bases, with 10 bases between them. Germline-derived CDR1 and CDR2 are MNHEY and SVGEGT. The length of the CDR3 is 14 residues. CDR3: CASNPTSSYNEQFF. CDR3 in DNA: TGTGCCAGCAACCCAACTAGCTCCTACAATGAGCAGTTCTTC.

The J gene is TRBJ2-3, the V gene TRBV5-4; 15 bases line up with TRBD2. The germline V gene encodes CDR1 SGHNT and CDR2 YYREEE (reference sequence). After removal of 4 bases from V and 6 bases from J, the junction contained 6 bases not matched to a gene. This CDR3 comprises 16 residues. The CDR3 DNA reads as TGTGCCAGCAGCATGGGACTAGCGGGAGGTACGGATACGCAGTATTTT. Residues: CASSMGLAGGTDTQYF.

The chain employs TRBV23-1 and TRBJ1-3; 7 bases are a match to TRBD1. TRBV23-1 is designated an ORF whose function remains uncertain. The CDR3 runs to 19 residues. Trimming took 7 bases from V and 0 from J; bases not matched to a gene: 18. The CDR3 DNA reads TGCGCCAGCATGGGCCGAAAAGGGGGCTCCCCGAGCTCTGGAAACACCATATATTTT. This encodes CASMGRKGGSPSSGNTIYF.

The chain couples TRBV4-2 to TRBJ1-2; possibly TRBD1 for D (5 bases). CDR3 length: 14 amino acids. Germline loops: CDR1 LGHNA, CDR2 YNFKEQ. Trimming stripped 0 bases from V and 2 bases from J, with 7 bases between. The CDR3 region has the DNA TGTGCCAGCAGCCAAGATCAGGGAAACTATGGCTACACCTTC. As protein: CASSQDQGNYGYTF.

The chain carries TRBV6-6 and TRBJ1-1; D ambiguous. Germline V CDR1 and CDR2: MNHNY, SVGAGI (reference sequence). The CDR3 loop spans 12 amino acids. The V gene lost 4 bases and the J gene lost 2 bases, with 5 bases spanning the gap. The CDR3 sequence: CASSSPNTEAFF. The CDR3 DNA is TGTGCCAGCAGTTCCCCAAACACTGAAGCTTTCTTT.

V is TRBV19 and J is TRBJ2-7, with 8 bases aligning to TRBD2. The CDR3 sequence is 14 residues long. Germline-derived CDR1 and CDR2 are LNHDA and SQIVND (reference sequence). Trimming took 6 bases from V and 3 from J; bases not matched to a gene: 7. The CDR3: CASSRRGGYYEQYF. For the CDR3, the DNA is TGTGCCAGTAGCCGACGGGGGGGCTACTACGAGCAGTACTTC. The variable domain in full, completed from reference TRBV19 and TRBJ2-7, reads DGGITQSPKYLFRKEGQNVTLSCEQNLNHDAMYWYRQDPGQGLRLIYYSQIVNDFQKGDIAEGYSVSREKKESFPLTVTSAQKNPTAFYLCASSRRGGYYEQYFGPGTRLTVT.

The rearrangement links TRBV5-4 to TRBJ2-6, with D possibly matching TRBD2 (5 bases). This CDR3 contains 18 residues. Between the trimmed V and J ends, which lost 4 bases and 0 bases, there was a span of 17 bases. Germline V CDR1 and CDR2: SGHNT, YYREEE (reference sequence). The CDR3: CASSPPFGGSSGANVLTF. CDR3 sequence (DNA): TGTGCCAGCAGCCCCCCTTTTGGAGGTAGCTCTGGGGCCAACGTCCTGACTTTC. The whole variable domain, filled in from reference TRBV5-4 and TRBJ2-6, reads ETGVTQSPTHLIKTRGQQVTLRCSSQSGHNTVSWYQQALGQGPQFIFQYYREEENGRGNFPPRFSGLQFPNYSSELNVNALELDDSALYLCASSPPFGGSSGANVLTFGAGSRLTVL.

CDR3 amino acids: CASSSYTTGGTEAFF. The CDR3 nucleotides are TGTGCCAGCAGCTCTTATACTACAGGGGGCACTGAAGCTTTCTTT. The chain has TRBV11-2 and TRBJ1-1, with 8 bases that match TRBD1. The CDR3 sequence is 15 residues long. The ends lost 4 bases at V and 4 bases at J; junction bases unmatched: 8. Germline CDR1 and CDR2: SGHAT and FQNNGV.